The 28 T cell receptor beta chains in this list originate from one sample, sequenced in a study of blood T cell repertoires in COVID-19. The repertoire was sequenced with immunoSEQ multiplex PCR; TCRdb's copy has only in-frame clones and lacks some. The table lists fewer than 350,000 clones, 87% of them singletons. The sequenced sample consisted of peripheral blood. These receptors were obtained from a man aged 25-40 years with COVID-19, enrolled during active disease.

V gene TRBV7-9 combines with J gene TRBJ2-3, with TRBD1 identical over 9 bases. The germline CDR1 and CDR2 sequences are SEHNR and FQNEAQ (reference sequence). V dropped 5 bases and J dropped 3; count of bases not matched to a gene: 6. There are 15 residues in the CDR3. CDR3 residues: CASSPPGTGTDTQYF. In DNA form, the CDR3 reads TGTGCCAGCAGCCCGCCCGGGACAGGGACAGATACGCAGTATTTT. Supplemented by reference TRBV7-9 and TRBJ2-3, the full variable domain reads DTGVSQNPRHKITKRGQNVTFRCDPISEHNRLYWYRQTLGQGPEFLTYFQNEAQLEKSRLLSDRFSAERPKGSFSTLEIQRTEQGDSAMYLCASSPPGTGTDTQYFGPGTRLTVL.

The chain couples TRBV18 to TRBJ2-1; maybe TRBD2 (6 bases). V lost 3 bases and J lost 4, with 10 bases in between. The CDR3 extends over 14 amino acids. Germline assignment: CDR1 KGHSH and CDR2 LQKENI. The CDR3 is CASSPAGIYNEQFF. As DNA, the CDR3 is TGTGCCAGCTCACCTGCGGGGATTTACAATGAGCAGTTCTTC.

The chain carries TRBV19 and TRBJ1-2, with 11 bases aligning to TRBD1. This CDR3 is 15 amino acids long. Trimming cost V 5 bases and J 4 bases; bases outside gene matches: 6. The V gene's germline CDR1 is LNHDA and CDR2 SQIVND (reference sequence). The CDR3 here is CASSGQGAYGYGYTF. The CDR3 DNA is TGTGCCAGTAGTGGACAGGGGGCGTACGGCTATGGCTACACCTTC.

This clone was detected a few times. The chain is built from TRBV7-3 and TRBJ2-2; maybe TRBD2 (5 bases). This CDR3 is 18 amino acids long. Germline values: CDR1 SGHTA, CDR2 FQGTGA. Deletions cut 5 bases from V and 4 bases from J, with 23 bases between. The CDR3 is CASSPKLEWERVTGELFF. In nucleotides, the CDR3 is TGTGCCAGCAGCCCGAAACTTGAATGGGAGAGAGTCACCGGGGAGCTGTTTTTT.

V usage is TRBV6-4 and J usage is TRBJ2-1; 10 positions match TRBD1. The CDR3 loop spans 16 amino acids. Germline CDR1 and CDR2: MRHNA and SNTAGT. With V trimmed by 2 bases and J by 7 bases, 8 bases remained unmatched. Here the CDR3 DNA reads TGTGCCAGCAGTGACGAAAGGGGGACAGGGGTGAATGAGCAGTTCTTC. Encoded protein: CASSDERGTGVNEQFF.

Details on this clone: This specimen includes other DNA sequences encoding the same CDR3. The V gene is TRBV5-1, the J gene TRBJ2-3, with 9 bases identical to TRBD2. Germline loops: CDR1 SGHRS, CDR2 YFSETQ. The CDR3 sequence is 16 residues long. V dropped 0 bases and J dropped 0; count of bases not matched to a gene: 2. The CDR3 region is CASSLGLAGSTDTQYF. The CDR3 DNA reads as TGCGCCAGCAGCTTGGGTCTAGCGGGGAGCACAGATACGCAGTATTTT.

The CDR3, as DNA: TGTGCCCTAGAAGCGGGAGGGAGCACAGATACGCAGTATTTT. Translated, it gives CALEAGGSTDTQYF. The chain combines TRBV3-1 (or the pseudogene TRBV3-2) with TRBJ2-3, with 10 positions matching TRBD2. In germline, CDR1 is LGHDT, CDR2 YNNKEL (reference sequence). The V segment lost 11 bases and the J segment 0 bases; nucleotides outside the gene matches: 5. The CDR3 is 14 amino acids.

CDR3 loop: CASSVRGTDHGYTF. CDR3 nucleotides: TGTGCCAGCAGTGTTCGGGGGACAGACCATGGCTACACCTTC. J is TRBJ1-2 and V is TRBV6-4, with 7 bases lining up with TRBD1. Germline V gene sequence: CDR1 MRHNA, CDR2 SNTAGT. CDR3 length: 14 amino acids. With 4 bases clipped from V and 6 bases from J, the junction kept 8 bases outside the gene matches.

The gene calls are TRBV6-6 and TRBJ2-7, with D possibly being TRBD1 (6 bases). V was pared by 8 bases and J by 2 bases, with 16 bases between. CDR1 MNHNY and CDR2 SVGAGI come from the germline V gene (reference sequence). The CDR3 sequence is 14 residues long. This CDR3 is CASLGQPGTYEQYF. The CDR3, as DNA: TGTGCCAGCTTGGGACAACCCGGCACCTACGAGCAGTACTTC.

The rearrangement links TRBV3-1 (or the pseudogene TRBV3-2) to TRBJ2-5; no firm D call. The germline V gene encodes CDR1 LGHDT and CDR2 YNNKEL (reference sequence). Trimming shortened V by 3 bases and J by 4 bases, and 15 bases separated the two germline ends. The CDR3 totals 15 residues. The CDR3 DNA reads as TGTGCCAGCAGCCAGGAGATATACTTTACAGAGACCCAGTACTTC. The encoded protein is CASSQEIYFTETQYF.

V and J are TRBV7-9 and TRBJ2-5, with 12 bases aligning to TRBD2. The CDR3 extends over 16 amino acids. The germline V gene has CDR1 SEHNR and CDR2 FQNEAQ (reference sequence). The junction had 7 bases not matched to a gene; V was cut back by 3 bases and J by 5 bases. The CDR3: CASSFGTSGLEETQYF. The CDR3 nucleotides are TGTGCCAGCAGCTTTGGGACTAGCGGGCTCGAGGAGACCCAGTACTTC.

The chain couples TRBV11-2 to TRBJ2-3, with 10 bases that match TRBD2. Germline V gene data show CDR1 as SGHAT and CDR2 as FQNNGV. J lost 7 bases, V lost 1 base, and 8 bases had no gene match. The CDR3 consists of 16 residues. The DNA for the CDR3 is TGTGCCAGCAGCTTAGGTTCTAGCGGGGGCCGGTATACGCAGTATTTT. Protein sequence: CASSLGSSGGRYTQYF.

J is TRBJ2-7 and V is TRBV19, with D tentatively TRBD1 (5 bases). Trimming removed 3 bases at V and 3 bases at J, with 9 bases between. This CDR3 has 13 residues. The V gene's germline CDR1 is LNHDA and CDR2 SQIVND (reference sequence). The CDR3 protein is CASSIPGNYEQYF. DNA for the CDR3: TGTGCCAGTAGTATTCCAGGGAACTACGAGCAGTACTTC.

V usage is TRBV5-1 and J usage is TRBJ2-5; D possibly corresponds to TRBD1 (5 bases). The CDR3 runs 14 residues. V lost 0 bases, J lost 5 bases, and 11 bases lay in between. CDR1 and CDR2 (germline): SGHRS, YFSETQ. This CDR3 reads CASSLGGPQETQYF. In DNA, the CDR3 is TGCGCCAGCAGCTTGGGGGGCCCTCAGGAGACCCAGTACTTC.

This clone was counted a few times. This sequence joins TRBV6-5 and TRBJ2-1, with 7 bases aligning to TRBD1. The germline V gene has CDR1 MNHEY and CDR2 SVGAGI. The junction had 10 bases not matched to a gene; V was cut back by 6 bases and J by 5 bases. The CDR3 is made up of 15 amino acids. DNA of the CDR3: TGTGCCAGCAGAATTACAGGGGAGATCAACAATGAGCAGTTCTTC. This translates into CASRITGEINNEQFF.

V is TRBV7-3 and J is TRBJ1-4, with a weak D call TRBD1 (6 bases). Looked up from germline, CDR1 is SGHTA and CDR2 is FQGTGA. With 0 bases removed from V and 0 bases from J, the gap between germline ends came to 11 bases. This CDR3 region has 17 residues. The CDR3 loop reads CASSLTGQKATNEKLFF. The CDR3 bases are TGTGCCAGCAGCTTAACCGGACAGAAAGCAACTAATGAAAAACTGTTTTTT.

CDR3 in DNA: TGTGCCAGCAGTTACGGAGGGAACAATCAGCCCCAGCATTTT. It translates to CASSYGGNNQPQHF. The chain couples TRBV6-6 to TRBJ1-5; D unresolved. CDR1 is MNHNY and CDR2 is SVGAGI in the germline V gene (reference sequence). The CDR3 totals 14 residues. The ends were cut back, 2 bases at V and 3 bases at J, with 8 bases in the middle.

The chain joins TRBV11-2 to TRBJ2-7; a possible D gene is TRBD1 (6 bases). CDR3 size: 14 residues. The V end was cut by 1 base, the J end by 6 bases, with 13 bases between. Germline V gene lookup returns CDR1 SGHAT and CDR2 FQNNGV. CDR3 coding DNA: TGTGCCAGCAGCTTAGGTAACAGGGCCCTCGAGCAGTACTTC. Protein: CASSLGNRALEQYF. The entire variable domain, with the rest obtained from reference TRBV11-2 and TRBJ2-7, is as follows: EAGVAQSPRYKIIEKRQSVAFWCNPISGHATLYWYQQILGQGPKLLIQFQNNGVVDDSQLPKDRFSAERLKGVDSTLKIQPAKLEDSAVYLCASSLGNRALEQYFGPGTRLTVT.

The CDR3 coding sequence is TGCAGTGCTAGTTTGTTGCGGGGAGGGGAGCAGTACTTC. It encodes CSASLLRGGEQYF. The chain links TRBV20-1 to TRBJ2-7, with 7 bases lining up with TRBD2. CDR3 length equals 13 residues. V dropped 3 bases and J dropped 7; count of bases not matched to a gene: 9. The germline V gene encodes CDR1 DFQATT and CDR2 SNEGSKA (reference sequence).

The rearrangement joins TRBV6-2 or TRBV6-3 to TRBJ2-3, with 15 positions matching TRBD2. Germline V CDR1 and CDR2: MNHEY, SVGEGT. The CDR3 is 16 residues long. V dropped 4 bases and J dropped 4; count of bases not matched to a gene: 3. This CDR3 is CASSSGLAGGADTQYF. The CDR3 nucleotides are TGTGCCAGCAGTTCGGGACTAGCGGGAGGAGCAGATACGCAGTATTTT.

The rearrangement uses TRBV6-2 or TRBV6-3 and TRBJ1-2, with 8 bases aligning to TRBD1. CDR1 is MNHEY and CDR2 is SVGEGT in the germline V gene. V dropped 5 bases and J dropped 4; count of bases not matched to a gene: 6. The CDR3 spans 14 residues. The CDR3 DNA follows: TGTGCCAGCAGTCCCGGGACAGGAACCTATGGCTACACCTTC. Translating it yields CASSPGTGTYGYTF.

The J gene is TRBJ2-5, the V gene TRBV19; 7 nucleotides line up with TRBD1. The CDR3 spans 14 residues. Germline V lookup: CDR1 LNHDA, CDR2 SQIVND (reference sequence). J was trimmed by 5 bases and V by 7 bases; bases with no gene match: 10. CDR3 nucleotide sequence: TGTGCCAGTAACAACAGGGGTCAGGGGGAGACCCAGTACTTC. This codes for CASNNRGQGETQYF.

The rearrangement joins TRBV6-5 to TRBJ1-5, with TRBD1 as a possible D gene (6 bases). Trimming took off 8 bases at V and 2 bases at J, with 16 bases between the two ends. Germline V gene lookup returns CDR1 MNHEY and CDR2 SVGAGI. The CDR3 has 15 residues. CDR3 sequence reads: CASRLNRDGNQPQHF. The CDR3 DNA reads TGTGCCAGCCGCTTAAACAGGGATGGCAATCAGCCCCAGCATTTT.

The CDR3 reads CASTLGGTGLKQPQHF. In DNA, the CDR3 is TGTGCCAGCACCTTGGGCGGGACAGGCCTAAAGCAGCCCCAGCATTTT. This chain joins TRBV28 and TRBJ1-5; 8 bases line up with TRBD1. Germline CDR1 reads MDHEN; CDR2 reads SYDVKM. Trimming cost V 7 bases and J 7 bases; bases outside gene matches: 15. The CDR3 has 16 residues.

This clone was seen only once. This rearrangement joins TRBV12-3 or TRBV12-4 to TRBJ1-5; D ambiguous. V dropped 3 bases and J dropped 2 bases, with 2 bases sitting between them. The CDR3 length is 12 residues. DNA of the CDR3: TGTGCCAGCAGTTTCGGCAATCAGCCCCAGCATTTT. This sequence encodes CASSFGNQPQHF.

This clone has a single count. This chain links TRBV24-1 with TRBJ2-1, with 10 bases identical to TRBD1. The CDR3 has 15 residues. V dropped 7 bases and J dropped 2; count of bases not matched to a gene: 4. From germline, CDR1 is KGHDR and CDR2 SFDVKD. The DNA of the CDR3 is TGTGCCACCAGGGGGGGGACAGGGGCCTACAATGAGCAGTTCTTC. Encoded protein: CATRGGTGAYNEQFF.

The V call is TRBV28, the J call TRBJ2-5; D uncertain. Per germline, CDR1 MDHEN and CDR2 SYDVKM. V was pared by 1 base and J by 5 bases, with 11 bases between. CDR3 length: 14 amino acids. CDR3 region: CASSLSRLGETQYF. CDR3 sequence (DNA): TGTGCCAGCAGTTTATCCCGACTCGGGGAGACCCAGTACTTC.

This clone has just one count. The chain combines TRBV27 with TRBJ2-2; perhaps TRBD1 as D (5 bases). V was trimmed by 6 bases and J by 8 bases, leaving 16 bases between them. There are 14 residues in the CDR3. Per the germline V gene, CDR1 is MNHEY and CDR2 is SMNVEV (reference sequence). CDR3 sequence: CASRGMMGRGELFF. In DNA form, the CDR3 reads TGTGCCAGCAGGGGGATGATGGGGCGGGGGGAGCTGTTTTTT.